These 28 T cell receptor beta chains share one sample of origin, sequenced in a study of blood T cell repertoires in COVID-19. TCRdb keeps only in-frame clones here, not all; method: immunoSEQ multiplex PCR. The sample includes 240,000 or so clones, about 80% of them seen just once. Material: peripheral blood. All receptors come from a woman older than 75 with acute or convalescent COVID-19.

The chain recombines TRBV5-1 with TRBJ2-5; D unresolved. Trimming pared 0 bases from V and 3 bases from J, leaving 12 bases between. The CDR3 sequence is 15 residues long. Germline lookup yields CDR1 SGHRS and CDR2 YFSETQ. CDR3: CASSLGQVEKETQYF. As DNA, the CDR3 is TGCGCCAGCAGCTTGGGGCAGGTTGAAAAAGAGACCCAGTACTTC.

This clone was recorded once. This chain links TRBV7-2 with TRBJ2-2, with 10 nucleotides matching TRBD2. Germline CDR1 reads SGHTA; CDR2 reads FQGNSA. The CDR3 totals 16 residues. With V trimmed by 4 bases and J by 4 bases, 6 bases remained unmatched. The DNA for the CDR3 is TGTGCCAGCAGCTCCGGGACTAGCGTTACCACCGGGGAGCTGTTTTTT. It codes for CASSSGTSVTTGELFF.

The chain has TRBV5-1 and TRBJ2-5, with D possibly being TRBD1 (6 bases). Germline CDR1 and CDR2: SGHRS and YFSETQ. V lost 2 bases and J lost 2, with 13 bases in between. This CDR3 is built from 15 residues. CDR3 DNA sequence: TGCGCCAGCAGCTTAATCGGACAGTCTCAAGAGACCCAGTACTTC. It is translated as CASSLIGQSQETQYF.

This chain joins TRBV15 and TRBJ2-7, with 13 nucleotides matching TRBD2. V shed 0 bases and J 4 bases; nucleotides not matched to a gene: 6. The CDR3 is 17 residues long. Germline assignment: CDR1 LNHNV and CDR2 YYDKDF (reference sequence). CDR3 in amino acids: CATSRDPGTSGDYEQYF. In DNA, the CDR3 is TGTGCCACCAGCAGAGATCCAGGGACTAGCGGGGATTACGAGCAGTACTTC.

The chain is built from TRBV21-1 and TRBJ2-3; the table's TRBD1 call for D was not verified on the DNA. TRBV21-1 is marked as a pseudogene. The CDR3 has 17 amino acids. The CDR3 sequence: CASSKRGDREHTDTQYF. The CDR3 nucleotides are TGTGCCAGCAGCAAAAGGGGGGACAGGGAACACACAGATACGCAGTATTTT.

V gene TRBV19 combines with J gene TRBJ2-3; D remains ambiguous. Germline CDR1 is LNHDA and CDR2 is SQIVND (reference sequence). The V and J ends lost 0 bases and 3 bases respectively, with 16 bases between them. CDR3 size: 17 residues. CDR3 residues: CASSIDAATSRTDTQYF. The CDR3 DNA sequence: TGTGCCAGTAGTATAGATGCAGCGACTTCCAGAACAGATACGCAGTATTTT.

This chain uses TRBV11-2 with TRBJ1-2, with unresolved D. Trimming left V 5 bases short and J 2 bases short, with 12 bases between. The length of the CDR3 is 14 residues. Germline V gives CDR1 SGHAT, CDR2 FQNNGV. The CDR3 nucleotides read TGTGCCAGCAGCCTATCGGTACAGAACTATGGCTACACCTTC. Translation gives CASSLSVQNYGYTF.

The J gene is TRBJ2-5, the V gene TRBV6-4; 10 nucleotides align to TRBD1. This CDR3 spans 17 amino acids. Germline lookup yields CDR1 MRHNA and CDR2 SNTAGT. The junction had 13 bases not matched to a gene; V was cut back by 4 bases and J by 5 bases. CDR3 sequence: CASSVVGQGSLRETQYF. The CDR3 DNA reads TGTGCCAGCAGTGTTGTGGGACAGGGGTCCCTCCGGGAGACCCAGTACTTC.

The chain recombines TRBV5-1 with TRBJ1-4; D possibly corresponds to TRBD1 (6 bases). Trimming cost V 3 bases and J 0 bases, with 9 bases left between them. The CDR3 contains 15 residues. Germline assignment: CDR1 SGHRS and CDR2 YFSETQ. CDR3 sequence: CASSSTGATNEKLFF. DNA for the CDR3: TGCGCCAGCAGCTCGACAGGAGCAACTAATGAAAAACTGTTTTTT.

This chain connects TRBV28 to TRBJ1-1; a possible D gene is TRBD1 (6 bases). Germline values: CDR1 MDHEN, CDR2 SYDVKM. Trimming left V 3 bases short and J 11 bases short, with 13 bases between. The CDR3 extends over 12 amino acids. In DNA form, the CDR3 reads TGTGCCAGCAGTTTTCTGGCCCAGGGGGCTTTCTTT. Translated: CASSFLAQGAFF.

The chain employs TRBV19 and TRBJ1-6, with 7 bases matching TRBD1. The CDR3 runs 15 residues. Germline values: CDR1 LNHDA, CDR2 SQIVND (reference sequence). Losses at the gene ends were 4 bases for V and 5 bases for J; bases not matched to a gene: 5. CDR3 loop: CASSTTGTDNSPLHF. The CDR3 DNA reads as TGTGCCAGTAGTACCACCGGGACAGATAATTCACCCCTCCACTTT. Based on the CDR3 plus reference TRBV19 and TRBJ1-6, the full variable domain is DGGITQSPKYLFRKEGQNVTLSCEQNLNHDAMYWYRQDPGQGLRLIYYSQIVNDFQKGDIAEGYSVSREKKESFPLTVTSAQKNPTAFYLCASSTTGTDNSPLHFGNGTRLTVT.

The rearrangement joins TRBV2 to TRBJ1-5; no definite D call. The ends were cut back, 0 bases at V and 6 bases at J, with 12 bases in the middle. This CDR3 has 15 amino acids. CDR1 and CDR2 from the germline V gene are SNHLY and FYNNEI. DNA for the CDR3: TGTGCCAGCAGTGAAGCGCGCGACTTTGGTCAGCCCCAGCATTTT. It yields the protein CASSEARDFGQPQHF.

This clone was seen more than once but under ten times. The chain couples TRBV7-6 to TRBJ1-3, with D unclear. This CDR3 has 14 residues. In germline, CDR1 is SGHVS, CDR2 FNYEAQ. Trimming left V 4 bases short and J 2 bases short, with 9 bases between. The CDR3, as DNA: TGTGCCAGCAGCTCAGGAAAGACTGGAAACACCATATATTTT. It specifies CASSSGKTGNTIYF. The full variable domain, with the rest looked up from reference TRBV7-6 and TRBJ1-3, is GAGVSQSPRYKVTKRGQDVALRCDPISGHVSLYWYRQALGQGPEFLTYFNYEAQQDKSGLPNDRFSAERPEGSISTLTIQRTEQRDSAMYRCASSSGKTGNTIYFGEGSWLTVV.

The CDR3 DNA follows: TGTGCCAGCAGCTCGCGACAGGGGAGCCCCTCTAATGAAAAACTGTTTTTT. This gives the protein CASSSRQGSPSNEKLFF. This sequence joins TRBV5-5 and TRBJ1-4, with 8 bases fitting TRBD1. The CDR3 loop spans 17 amino acids. The trim removed 3 bases at V and 3 bases at J, leaving 10 bases unmatched. The germline gives CDR1 SGHKS, CDR2 YYEKEE (reference sequence).

This rearrangement joins TRBV19 to TRBJ1-2; 7 nucleotides align to TRBD1. The CDR3 length is 13 residues. Germline V gene lookup returns CDR1 LNHDA and CDR2 SQIVND (reference sequence). J was trimmed by 7 bases and V by 6 bases; bases with no gene match: 8. The DNA of the CDR3 is TGTGCCAGTAGAACAGGGGAATGGAGTGGCTACACCTTC. This gives the protein CASRTGEWSGYTF.

The chain has TRBV5-5 and TRBJ2-7, with D unresolved. The CDR3 is 12 amino acids. The V end was cut by 2 bases, the J end by 5 bases, with 8 bases between. CDR1 and CDR2 from the germline V gene are SGHKS and YYEKEE (reference sequence). CDR3 sequence reads: CASSFWADEQYF. The CDR3 DNA reads TGTGCCAGCAGCTTTTGGGCCGACGAGCAGTACTTC.

The genes are TRBV5-6 and TRBJ2-7; 7 bases match TRBD1. In germline, CDR1 is SGHDT, CDR2 YYEEEE. The CDR3 length is 16 residues. With V trimmed by 3 bases and J by 3 bases, 12 bases remained unmatched. CDR3 nucleotides: TGTGCCAGCAGCTCCACTGTTGACAGGGCCCGCTACGAGCAGTACTTC. It codes for CASSSTVDRARYEQYF.

The rearrangement uses TRBV10-3 and TRBJ2-1; TRBD1 aligns across 10 bases. This CDR3 contains 16 residues. Germline V gene data show CDR1 as ENHRY and CDR2 as SYGVKD. V dropped 3 bases and J dropped 8; count of bases not matched to a gene: 10. The CDR3 bases are TGTGCCATCAGTGACCGGGACAGGGGTTTAATCGATGAGCAGTTCTTC. Protein sequence: CAISDRDRGLIDEQFF.

The chain couples TRBV12-3 or TRBV12-4 to TRBJ1-4; D unclear. V was cut by 8 bases and J by 3 bases, with 7 bases left in between. CDR3 length: 12 amino acids. As DNA, the CDR3 is TGTGCCAGCGGCGGGTCTAATGAAAAACTGTTTTTT. Translated: CASGGSNEKLFF.

The DNA for the CDR3 is TGCGCCAGCAGCCAACTACAGGGCTCTGGGGCCAACGTCCTGACTTTC. Encoded protein: CASSQLQGSGANVLTF. The chain has TRBV4-1 and TRBJ2-6, with a tentative D call TRBD1 (6 bases). Trimming stripped 2 bases from V and 0 bases from J, with 8 bases between. The CDR3 is 16 residues long. Germline V gives CDR1 MGHRA, CDR2 YSYEKL.

This clone turned up a few times. The V and J genes are TRBV9 and TRBJ2-1; 10 bases match TRBD2. The V segment lost 0 bases and the J segment 7 bases; nucleotides outside the gene matches: 4. Germline loops: CDR1 SGDLS, CDR2 YYNGEE. The length of the CDR3 is 15 residues. This CDR3 reads CASSVVAGGGNEQFF. CDR3 DNA sequence: TGTGCCAGCAGCGTAGTAGCGGGGGGCGGGAATGAGCAGTTCTTC.

The genes are TRBV2 and TRBJ2-3, with a weak D call TRBD1 (5 bases). Trimming removed 2 bases at V and 3 bases at J, with 15 bases between. Germline V gene data show CDR1 as SNHLY and CDR2 as FYNNEI. There are 16 residues in the CDR3. The CDR3 bases are TGTGCCAGCAGTGAAACGACCAATCGACAGACAGATACGCAGTATTTT. Protein product: CASSETTNRQTDTQYF.

This clone was recorded a few times. This sequence joins TRBV3-1 (or the pseudogene TRBV3-2) and TRBJ1-3; 7 bases map to TRBD1. The CDR3 consists of 17 residues. CDR1 is LGHDT and CDR2 is YNNKEL in the germline V gene (reference sequence). J lost 0 bases, V lost 1 base, and 6 bases had no gene match. The CDR3 sequence is CASSQGGQGVSGNTIYF. CDR3 DNA sequence: TGTGCCAGCAGCCAAGGCGGTCAGGGGGTCTCTGGAAACACCATATATTTT.

The chain combines TRBV5-4 with TRBJ2-5; 10 bases match TRBD2. The V and J ends lost 4 bases and 4 bases, in that order; junction bases with no gene match: 13. Germline V gene data show CDR1 as SGHNT and CDR2 as YYREEE (reference sequence). This CDR3 has 17 amino acids. The DNA for the CDR3 is TGTGCCAGCAGCCCCAGCGGGGGGGCAGGTATCGGAGAGACCCAGTACTTC. Its translation is CASSPSGGAGIGETQYF.

The V call is TRBV4-2, the J call TRBJ2-3; D possibly corresponds to TRBD2 (6 bases). Trimming stripped 2 bases from V and 0 bases from J, with 9 bases between. This CDR3 spans 15 amino acids. CDR1 is LGHNA, CDR2 YNFKEQ, per germline. CDR3 DNA: TGTGCCAGCAGCCAAAAACGGGGGAGCACAGATACGCAGTATTTT. It encodes CASSQKRGSTDTQYF.

The V call is TRBV5-1, the J call TRBJ2-5, with 9 bases lining up with TRBD1. With 4 bases clipped from V and 4 bases from J, the junction kept 8 bases outside the gene matches. The CDR3 length is 15 residues. Germline V gene sequence: CDR1 SGHRS, CDR2 YFSETQ. For the CDR3, the DNA is TGCGCCAGCAGCACTCCACAGGGGGCAGGAGAGACCCAGTACTTC. This gives the protein CASSTPQGAGETQYF.

V gene TRBV18 combines with J gene TRBJ1-3, with 9 bases matching TRBD1. V shed 3 bases, J shed 3 bases, and the junction held 3 bases outside the gene matches. The germline CDR1 and CDR2 sequences are KGHSH and LQKENI. CDR3 length: 15 residues. The CDR3 here is CASSPGGQGGNTIYF. The CDR3 bases are TGTGCCAGCTCACCCGGGGGACAGGGTGGAAACACCATATATTTT.

The J gene is TRBJ2-5, the V gene TRBV5-8; possibly TRBD1 for D (6 bases). This CDR3 is 13 amino acids long. Trimming stripped 5 bases from V and 2 bases from J, with 10 bases between. The germline V gene has CDR1 SGHTS and CDR2 YDEGEE. The CDR3 loop reads CASRPDRQETQYF. In nucleotides, the CDR3 is TGTGCCAGCAGACCGGACAGACAAGAGACCCAGTACTTC.